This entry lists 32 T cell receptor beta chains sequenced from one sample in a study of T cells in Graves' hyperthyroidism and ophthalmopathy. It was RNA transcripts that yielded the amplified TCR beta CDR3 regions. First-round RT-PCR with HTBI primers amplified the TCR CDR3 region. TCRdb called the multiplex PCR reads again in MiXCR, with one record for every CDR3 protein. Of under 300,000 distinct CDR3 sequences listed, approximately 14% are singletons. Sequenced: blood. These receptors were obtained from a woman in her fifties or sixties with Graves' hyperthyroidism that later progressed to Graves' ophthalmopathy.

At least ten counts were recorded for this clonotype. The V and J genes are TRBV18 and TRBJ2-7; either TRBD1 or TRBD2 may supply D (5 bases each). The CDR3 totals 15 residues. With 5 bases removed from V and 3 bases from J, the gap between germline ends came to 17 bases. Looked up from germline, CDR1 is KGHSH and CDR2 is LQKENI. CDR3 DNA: TGTGCCAGCTCAGAAGGACCGGGGCAGATCTACGAGCAGTACTTC. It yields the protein CASSEGPGQIYEQYF.

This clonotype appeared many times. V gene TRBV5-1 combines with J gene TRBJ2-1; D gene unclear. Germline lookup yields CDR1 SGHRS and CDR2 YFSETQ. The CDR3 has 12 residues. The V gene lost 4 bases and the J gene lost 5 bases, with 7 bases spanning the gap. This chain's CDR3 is CASSIQDNEQFF. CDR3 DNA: TGCGCCAGCAGCATCCAGGACAATGAGCAGTTCTTC.

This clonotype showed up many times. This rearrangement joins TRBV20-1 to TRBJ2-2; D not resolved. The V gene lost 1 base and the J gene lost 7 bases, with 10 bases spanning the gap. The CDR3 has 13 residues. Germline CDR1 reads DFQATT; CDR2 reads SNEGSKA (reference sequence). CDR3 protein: CSARALMGGELFF. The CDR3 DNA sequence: TGCAGTGCTAGAGCCTTAATGGGCGGGGAGCTGTTTTTT.

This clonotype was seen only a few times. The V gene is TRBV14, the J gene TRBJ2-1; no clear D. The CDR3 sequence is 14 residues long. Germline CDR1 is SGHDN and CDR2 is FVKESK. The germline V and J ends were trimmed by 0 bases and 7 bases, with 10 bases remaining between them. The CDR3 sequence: CASSQDSGWNEQFF. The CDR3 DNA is TGTGCCAGCAGCCAAGATTCGGGTTGGAATGAGCAGTTCTTC. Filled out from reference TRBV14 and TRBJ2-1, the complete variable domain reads EAGVTQFPSHSVIEKGQTVTLRCDPISGHDNLYWYRRVMGKEIKFLLHFVKESKQDESGMPNNRFLAERTGGTYSTLKVQPAELEDSGVYFCASSQDSGWNEQFFGPGTRLTVL.

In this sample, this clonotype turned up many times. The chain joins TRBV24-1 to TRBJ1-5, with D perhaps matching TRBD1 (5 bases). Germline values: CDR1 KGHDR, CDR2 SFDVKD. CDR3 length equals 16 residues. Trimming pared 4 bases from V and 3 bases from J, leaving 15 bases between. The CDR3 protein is CATSDPVAGNNQPQHF. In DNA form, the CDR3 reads TGTGCCACCAGTGACCCCGTAGCAGGGAACAATCAGCCCCAGCATTTT.

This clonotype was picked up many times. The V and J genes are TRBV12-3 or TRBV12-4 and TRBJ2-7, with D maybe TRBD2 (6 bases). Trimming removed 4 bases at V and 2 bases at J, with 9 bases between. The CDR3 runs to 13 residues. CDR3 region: CASSSSGPYEQYF. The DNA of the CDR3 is TGTGCCAGCAGTTCCAGCGGGCCCTACGAGCAGTACTTC.

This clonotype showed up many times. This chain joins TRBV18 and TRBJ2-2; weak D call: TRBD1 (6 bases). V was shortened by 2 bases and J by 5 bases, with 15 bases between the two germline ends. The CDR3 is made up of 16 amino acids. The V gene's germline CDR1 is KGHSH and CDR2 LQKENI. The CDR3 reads CASSPTLRGRTGELFF. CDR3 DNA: TGTGCCAGCTCACCAACCCTCAGGGGAAGGACCGGGGAGCTGTTTTTT.

In DNA form, the CDR3 reads TGTGCCAGCAGCTTGGTATCAGGGGTCGGAGAGACCCAGTACTTC. This gives the protein CASSLVSGVGETQYF. This sequence joins TRBV5-4 and TRBJ2-5; D perhaps matches TRBD1 (6 bases). The V gene's germline CDR1 is SGHNT and CDR2 YYREEE (reference sequence). CDR3 size: 15 residues. V was shortened by 0 bases and J by 4 bases, with 13 bases between the two germline ends.

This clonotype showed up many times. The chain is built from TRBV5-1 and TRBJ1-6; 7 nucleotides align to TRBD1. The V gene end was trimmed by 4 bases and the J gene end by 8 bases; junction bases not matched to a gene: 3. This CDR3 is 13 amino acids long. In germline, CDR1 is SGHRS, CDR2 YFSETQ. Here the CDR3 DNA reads TGCGCCAGCAGCCCAACAGGGGATTCACCCCTCCACTTT. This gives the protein CASSPTGDSPLHF.

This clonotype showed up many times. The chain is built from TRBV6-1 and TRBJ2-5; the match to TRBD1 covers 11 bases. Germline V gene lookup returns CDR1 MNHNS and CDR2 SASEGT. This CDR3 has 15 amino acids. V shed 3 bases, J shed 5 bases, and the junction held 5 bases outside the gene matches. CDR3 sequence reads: CASSELDRGLETQYF. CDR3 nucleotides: TGTGCCAGCAGTGAGTTGGACAGGGGGCTGGAGACCCAGTACTTC.

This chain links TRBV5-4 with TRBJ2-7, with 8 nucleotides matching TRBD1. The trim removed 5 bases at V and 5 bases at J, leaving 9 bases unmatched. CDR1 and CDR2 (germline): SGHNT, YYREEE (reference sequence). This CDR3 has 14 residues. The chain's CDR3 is CASRVRGQGDEQYF. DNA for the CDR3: TGTGCCAGCAGGGTCAGGGGGCAAGGGGACGAGCAGTACTTC.

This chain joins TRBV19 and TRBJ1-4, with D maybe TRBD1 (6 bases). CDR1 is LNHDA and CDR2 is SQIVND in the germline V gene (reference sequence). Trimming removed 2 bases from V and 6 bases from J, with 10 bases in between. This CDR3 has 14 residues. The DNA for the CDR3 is TGTGCCAGTAGTATAACAGGGTTGGATGAAAAACTGTTTTTT. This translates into CASSITGLDEKLFF.

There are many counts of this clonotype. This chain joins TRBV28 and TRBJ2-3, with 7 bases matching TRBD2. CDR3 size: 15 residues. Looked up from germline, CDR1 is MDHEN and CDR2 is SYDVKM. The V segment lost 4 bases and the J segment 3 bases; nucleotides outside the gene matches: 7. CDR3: CASSSRGRGTDTQYF. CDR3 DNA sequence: TGTGCCAGCAGTTCCCGGGGGAGGGGAACAGATACGCAGTATTTT.

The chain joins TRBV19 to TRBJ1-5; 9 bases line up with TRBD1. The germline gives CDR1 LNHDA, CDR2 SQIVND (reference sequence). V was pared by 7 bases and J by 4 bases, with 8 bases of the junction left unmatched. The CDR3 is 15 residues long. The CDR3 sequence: CASKVQGAGNQPQHF. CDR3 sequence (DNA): TGTGCCAGTAAGGTACAGGGGGCCGGTAATCAGCCCCAGCATTTT.

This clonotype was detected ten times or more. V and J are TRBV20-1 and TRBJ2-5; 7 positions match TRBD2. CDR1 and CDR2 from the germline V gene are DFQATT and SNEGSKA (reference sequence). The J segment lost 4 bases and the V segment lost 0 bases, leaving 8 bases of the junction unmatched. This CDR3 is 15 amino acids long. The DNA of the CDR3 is TGCAGTGCTAGAGATCCGGGAGGAAGAGGAGAGACCCAGTACTTC. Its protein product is CSARDPGGRGETQYF.

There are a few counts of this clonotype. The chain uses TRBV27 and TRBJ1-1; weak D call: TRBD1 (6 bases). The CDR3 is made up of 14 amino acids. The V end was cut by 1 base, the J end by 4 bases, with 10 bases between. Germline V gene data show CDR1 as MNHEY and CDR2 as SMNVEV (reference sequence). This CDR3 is CASSLFLRGTEAFF. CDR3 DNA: TGTGCCAGCAGTTTATTCCTCAGGGGCACTGAAGCTTTCTTT.

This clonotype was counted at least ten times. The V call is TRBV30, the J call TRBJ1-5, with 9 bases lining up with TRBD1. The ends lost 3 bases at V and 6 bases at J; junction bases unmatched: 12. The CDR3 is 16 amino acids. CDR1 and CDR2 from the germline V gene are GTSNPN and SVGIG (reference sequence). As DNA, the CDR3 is TGTGCCTGGAGGGACCCTGGGACAGGGAGTGGTCAGCCCCAGCATTTT. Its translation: CAWRDPGTGSGQPQHF.

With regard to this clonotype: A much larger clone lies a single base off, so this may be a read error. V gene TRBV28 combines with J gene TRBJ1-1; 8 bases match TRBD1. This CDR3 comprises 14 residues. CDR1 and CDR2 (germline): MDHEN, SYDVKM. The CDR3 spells CAGSPGGVDTEAFF. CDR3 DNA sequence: TGTGCCGGCAGTCCAGGGGGCGTCGACACTGAAGCTTTCTTT. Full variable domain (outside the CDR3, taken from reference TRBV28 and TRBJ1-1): DVKVTQSSRYLVKRTGEKVFLECVQDMDHENMFWYRQDPGLGLRLIYFSYDVKMKEKGDIPEGYSVSREKKERFSLILESASTNQTSMYLCAGSPGGVDTEAFFGQGTRLTVV.

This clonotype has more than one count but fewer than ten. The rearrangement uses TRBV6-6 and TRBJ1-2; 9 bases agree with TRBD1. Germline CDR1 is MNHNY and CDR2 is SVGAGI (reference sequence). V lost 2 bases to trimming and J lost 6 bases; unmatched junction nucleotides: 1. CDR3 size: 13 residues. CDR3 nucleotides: TGTGCCAGCAGTTACGGACAGGGGAATGGCTACACCTTC. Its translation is CASSYGQGNGYTF.

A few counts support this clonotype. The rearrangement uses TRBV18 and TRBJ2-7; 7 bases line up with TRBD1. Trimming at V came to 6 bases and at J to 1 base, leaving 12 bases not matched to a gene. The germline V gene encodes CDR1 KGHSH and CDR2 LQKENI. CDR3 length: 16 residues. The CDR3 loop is CASSRGRDSASYEQYF. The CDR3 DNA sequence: TGTGCCAGCTCCCGAGGCCGGGACAGTGCTTCCTACGAGCAGTACTTC.

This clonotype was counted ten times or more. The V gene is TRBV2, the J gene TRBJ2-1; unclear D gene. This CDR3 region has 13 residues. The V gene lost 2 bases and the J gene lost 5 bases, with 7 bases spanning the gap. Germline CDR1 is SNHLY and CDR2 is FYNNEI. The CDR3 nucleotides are TGTGCCAGCAGTGAACGCTACAACAATGAGCAGTTCTTC. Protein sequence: CASSERYNNEQFF. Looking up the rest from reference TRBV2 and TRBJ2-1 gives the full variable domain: EPEVTQTPSHQVTQMGQEVILRCVPISNHLYFYWYRQILGQKVEFLVSFYNNEISEKSEIFDDQFSVERPDGSNFTLKIRSTKLEDSAMYFCASSERYNNEQFFGPGTRLTVL.

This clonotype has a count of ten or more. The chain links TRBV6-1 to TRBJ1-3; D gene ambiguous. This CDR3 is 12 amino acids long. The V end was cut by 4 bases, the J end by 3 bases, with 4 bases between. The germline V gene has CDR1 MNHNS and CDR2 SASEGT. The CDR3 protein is CASSGYGNTIYF. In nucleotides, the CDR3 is TGTGCCAGCAGTGGCTATGGAAACACCATATATTTT.

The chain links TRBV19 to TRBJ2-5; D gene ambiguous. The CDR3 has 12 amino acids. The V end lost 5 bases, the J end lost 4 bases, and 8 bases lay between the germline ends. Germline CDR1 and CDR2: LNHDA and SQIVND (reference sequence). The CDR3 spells CASSGPIETQYF. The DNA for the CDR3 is TGTGCCAGTAGTGGGCCAATAGAGACCCAGTACTTC.

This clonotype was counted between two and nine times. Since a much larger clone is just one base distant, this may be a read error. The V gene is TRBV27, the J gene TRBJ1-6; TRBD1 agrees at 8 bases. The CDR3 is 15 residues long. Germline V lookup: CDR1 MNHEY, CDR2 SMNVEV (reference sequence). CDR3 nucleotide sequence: TGTGCCAGCGGTTTACAGGGGGGTGGAAATTCACCCCTCCACTTT. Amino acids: CASGLQGGGNSPLHF.

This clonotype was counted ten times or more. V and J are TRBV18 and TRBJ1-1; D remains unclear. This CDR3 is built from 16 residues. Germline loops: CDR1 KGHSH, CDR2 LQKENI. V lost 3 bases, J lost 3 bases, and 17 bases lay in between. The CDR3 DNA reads TGTGCCAGCTCACCGACGTCTTTGGGTCTAGACACTGAAGCTTTCTTT. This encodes CASSPTSLGLDTEAFF. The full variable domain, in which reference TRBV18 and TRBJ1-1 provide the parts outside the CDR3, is NAGVMQNPRHLVRRRGQEARLRCSPMKGHSHVYWYRQLPEEGLKFMVYLQKENIIDESGMPKERFSAEFPKEGPSILRIQQVVRGDSAAYFCASSPTSLGLDTEAFFGQGTRLTVV.

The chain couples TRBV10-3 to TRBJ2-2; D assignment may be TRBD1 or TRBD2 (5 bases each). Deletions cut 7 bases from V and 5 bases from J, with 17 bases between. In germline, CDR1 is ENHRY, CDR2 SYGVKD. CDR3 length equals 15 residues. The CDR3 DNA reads TGTGCCATCAACCGGGACGGAGAGGGAACCGGGGAGCTGTTTTTT. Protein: CAINRDGEGTGELFF.

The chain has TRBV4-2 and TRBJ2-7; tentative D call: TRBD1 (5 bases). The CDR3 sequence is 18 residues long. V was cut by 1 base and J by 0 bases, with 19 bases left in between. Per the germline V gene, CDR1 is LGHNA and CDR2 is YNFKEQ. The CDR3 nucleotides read TGTGCCAGCAGCCAAGCTAGGGGCTGGGCGCCAAGCTCCTACGAGCAGTACTTC. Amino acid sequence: CASSQARGWAPSSYEQYF.

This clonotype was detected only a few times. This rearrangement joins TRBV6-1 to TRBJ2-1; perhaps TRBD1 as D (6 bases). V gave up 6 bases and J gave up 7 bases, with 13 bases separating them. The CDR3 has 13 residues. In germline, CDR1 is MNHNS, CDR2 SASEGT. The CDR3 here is CASSHYRENEQFF. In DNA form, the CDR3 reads TGTGCCAGCAGCCACTACAGGGAGAATGAGCAGTTCTTC.

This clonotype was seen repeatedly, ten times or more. CDR3 amino acids: CASSTYSNQPQHF. The CDR3 bases are TGTGCCAGCAGTACTTATAGCAATCAGCCCCAGCATTTT. The J gene is TRBJ1-5, the V gene TRBV6-1; no definite D call. V lost 5 bases, J lost 0 bases, and 5 bases lay in between. Germline V gene sequence: CDR1 MNHNS, CDR2 SASEGT. The CDR3 contains 13 residues.

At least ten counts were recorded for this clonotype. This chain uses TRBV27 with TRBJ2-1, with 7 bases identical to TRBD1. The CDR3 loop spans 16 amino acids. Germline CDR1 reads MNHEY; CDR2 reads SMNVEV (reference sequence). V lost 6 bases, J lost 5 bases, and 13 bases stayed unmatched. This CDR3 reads CASRTTGTESHNEQFF. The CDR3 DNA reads TGTGCCAGCAGAACCACCGGGACAGAATCCCACAATGAGCAGTTCTTC.

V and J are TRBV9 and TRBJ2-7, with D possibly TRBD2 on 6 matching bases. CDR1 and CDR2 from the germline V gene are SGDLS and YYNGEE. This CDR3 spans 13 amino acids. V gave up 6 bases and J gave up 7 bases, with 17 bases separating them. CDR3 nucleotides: TGTGCCAGCACCTCCGGGACTGGGGGGGAGCAGTACTTC. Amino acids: CASTSGTGGEQYF.

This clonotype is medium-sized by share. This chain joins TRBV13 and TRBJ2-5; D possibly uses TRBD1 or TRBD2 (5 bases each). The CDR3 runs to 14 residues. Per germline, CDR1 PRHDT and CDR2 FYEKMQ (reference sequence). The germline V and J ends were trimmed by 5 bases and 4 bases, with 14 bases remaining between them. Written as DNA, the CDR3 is TGTGCCAGCAGCGGCTCAGGGAGTGGAGAGACCCAGTACTTC. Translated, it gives CASSGSGSGETQYF.